Below are 7 T cell receptor beta chains sequenced from a single sample in a study of control samples from healthy donors and cancer patients. Generated by immunoSEQ multiplex PCR, the TCRdb table keeps only in-frame clones and is missing some. The profile shows 90,000 or so clones, 88% of them singletons. The specimen was blood. Receptor source: a woman aged 65 to 85 in good health.

The chain is built from TRBV30 and TRBJ1-5, with no clear D. Trimming pared 8 bases from V and 0 bases from J, leaving 11 bases between. The germline CDR1 and CDR2 sequences are GTSNPN and SVGIG (reference sequence). CDR3 size: 13 residues. The DNA for the CDR3 is TGTGCCGTCGCTTTGAGTAGCAATCAGCCCCAGCATTTT. Translation: CAVALSSNQPQHF.

This clone was seen only a few times. The chain combines TRBV6-5 with TRBJ1-3; possibly TRBD1 for D (5 bases). This CDR3 is 15 amino acids long. Germline-derived CDR1 and CDR2 are MNHEY and SVGAGI. The V gene lost 7 bases and the J gene lost 0 bases, with 13 bases spanning the gap. As DNA, the CDR3 is TGTGCCAGCAATAAACAGGAGGACTCTGGAAACACCATATATTTT. Its protein product is CASNKQEDSGNTIYF.

The V call is TRBV6-4, the J call TRBJ2-3; D ambiguous. Between the trimmed V and J ends, which lost 2 bases and 3 bases, there was a span of 6 bases. CDR3 length: 13 residues. From germline, CDR1 is MRHNA and CDR2 SNTAGT. CDR3 sequence (DNA): TGTGCCAGCAGTGACGGGGTAACAGATACGCAGTATTTT. Translation: CASSDGVTDTQYF.

In its sample, this clone was seen once. V usage is TRBV14 and J usage is TRBJ1-1, with 10 bases aligning to TRBD1. Germline CDR1 is SGHDN and CDR2 is FVKESK. The CDR3 is 14 amino acids. Trimming at V came to 4 bases and at J to 4 bases, leaving 3 bases not matched to a gene. This CDR3 reads CASSLDRGGTEAFF. As DNA, the CDR3 is TGTGCCAGCAGCCTGGACAGGGGGGGCACTGAAGCTTTCTTT.

The rearrangement uses TRBV7-2 and TRBJ1-3; TRBD1 might be the D (6 bases). CDR3 length: 13 amino acids. The germline V gene has CDR1 SGHTA and CDR2 FQGNSA. Trimming removed 4 bases from V and 11 bases from J, with 15 bases in between. Written as DNA, the CDR3 is TGTGCCAGCAGCTGGGGACACCCTCCGTCCATATATTTT. It codes for CASSWGHPPSIYF.

This rearrangement joins TRBV19 to TRBJ1-2, with TRBD1 as a possible D gene (5 bases). V lost 1 base, J lost 5 bases, and 14 bases lay in between. Germline CDR1 LNHDA, CDR2 SQIVND (reference sequence). CDR3 length: 15 amino acids. CDR3 sequence: CASSIGPGLGYGYTF. CDR3 DNA sequence: TGTGCCAGTAGTATAGGTCCGGGGCTCGGTTATGGCTACACCTTC.

The V and J genes are TRBV2 and TRBJ2-6; a weak D match, TRBD2 (5 bases). Germline V lookup: CDR1 SNHLY, CDR2 FYNNEI. Trimming left V 3 bases short and J 0 bases short, with 9 bases between. The CDR3 covers 16 residues. The CDR3 coding sequence is TGTGCCAGCAGTGAGGGGAGTACCTCTGGGGCCAACGTCCTGACTTTC. Protein sequence: CASSEGSTSGANVLTF.